The 25 T cell receptor beta chains given below trace back to one sample, sequenced in a study of T cells in localized non-small cell lung cancer. Assay: immunoSEQ multiplex PCR; the TCRdb copy retains only in-frame clones and omits some. Of under 1,500 clones in the sample, 15% to 25% were seen once. This specimen was normal lung tissue next to the tumor, taken before any cancer treatment. Every receptor here comes from a male donor at least 60 years old with stage I squamous cell lung carcinoma.

This clone was seen a handful of times. The chain joins TRBV19 to TRBJ1-1; no clear D. Germline V gene lookup returns CDR1 LNHDA and CDR2 SQIVND (reference sequence). The germline V and J ends were trimmed by 5 bases and 1 base, with 8 bases remaining between them. The length of the CDR3 is 13 residues. The CDR3 DNA sequence: TGTGCCAGTAGTGTGGAGGCGAACACTGAAGCTTTCTTT. The encoded protein is CASSVEANTEAFF.

This chain links TRBV7-5 with TRBJ2-1. TRBV7-5 is flagged as a pseudogene. The CDR3 extends over 16 amino acids. The chain's CDR3 is CASSLRGRISYNEQFF. The CDR3 DNA is TGTGCCAGCAGCTTACGGGGCCGAATCTCCTACAATGAGCAGTTCTTC.

The rearrangement links TRBV10-1 to TRBJ2-7; TRBD2 matches at 7 bases. The germline V gene has CDR1 WNHNN and CDR2 SYGVQD (reference sequence). V trimming: 4 bases; J trimming: 6 bases; junction bases outside the gene matches: 0. The CDR3 covers 11 residues. CDR3 coding DNA: TGCGCCAGCAGTGGCGGGGGCGAGCAGTACTTC. Protein product: CASSGGGEQYF.

The chain has TRBV6-8 and TRBJ1-2, with TRBD1 as a possible D gene (6 bases). The CDR3 length is 13 residues. V lost 6 bases and J lost 8, with 16 bases in between. The germline V gene has CDR1 MNHGY and CDR2 SAAAGT. CDR3 sequence: CASSPQGPGGYTF. The CDR3 DNA follows: TGTGCCAGCAGCCCACAGGGCCCCGGGGGCTACACCTTC.

V usage is TRBV18 and J usage is TRBJ1-1, with D uncertain. Germline-derived CDR1 and CDR2 are KGHSH and LQKENI. Trimming removed 3 bases at V and 1 base at J, with 6 bases between. The CDR3 runs 13 residues. This chain's CDR3 is CASSPNRNTEAFF. CDR3 bases: TGTGCCAGCTCACCGAACAGGAACACTGAAGCTTTCTTT.

This clone was counted a few times. V and J are TRBV6-1 and TRBJ2-7; D unresolved. V was clipped by 0 bases and J by 4 bases, with 4 bases between them. The CDR3 extends over 12 amino acids. Germline V lookup: CDR1 MNHNS, CDR2 SASEGT. The CDR3 spells CASSEARYEQYF. The CDR3 region has the DNA TGTGCCAGCAGTGAAGCTAGATACGAGCAGTACTTC.

V usage is TRBV19 and J usage is TRBJ2-1; perhaps TRBD2 as D (5 bases). Trimming pared 3 bases from V and 7 bases from J, leaving 13 bases between. The V gene's germline CDR1 is LNHDA and CDR2 SQIVND (reference sequence). This CDR3 comprises 14 residues. Here the CDR3 DNA reads TGTGCCAGTAGTATCCTGAACGGGGTTAATGAGCAGTTCTTC. It encodes CASSILNGVNEQFF.

CDR3 loop: CASSPPGQGGVTRGYTF. In nucleotides, the CDR3 is TGTGCCAGCAGTCCCCCGGGGCAGGGTGGAGTTACTAGAGGCTACACCTTC. The V gene is TRBV28, the J gene TRBJ1-2; D possibly corresponds to TRBD1 (5 bases). This CDR3 has 17 amino acids. CDR1 is MDHEN and CDR2 is SYDVKM in the germline V gene. Trimming pared 5 bases from V and 8 bases from J, leaving 27 bases between.

The rearrangement links TRBV6-1 to TRBJ1-2; no clear D gene. This CDR3 is built from 14 residues. The ends were cut back, 1 base at V and 4 bases at J, with 10 bases in the middle. Germline V CDR1 and CDR2: MNHNS, SASEGT. Written as DNA, the CDR3 is TGTGCCAGCAGTGAAGAACCCAGATCCTATGGCTACACCTTC. Residues: CASSEEPRSYGYTF.

V is TRBV9 and J is TRBJ2-3; 12 nucleotides match TRBD2. CDR1 and CDR2 (germline): SGDLS, YYNGEE. The V gene end was trimmed by 1 base and the J gene end by 1 base; junction bases not matched to a gene: 7. This CDR3 comprises 18 residues. The CDR3 spells CASSVYGTSGLGTDTQYF. The CDR3 DNA reads TGTGCCAGCAGCGTATACGGGACTAGCGGGCTTGGCACAGATACGCAGTATTTT.

This clone was counted a few times. V usage is TRBV18 and J usage is TRBJ1-1; tentatively, D is TRBD1 (5 bases). CDR3 length: 15 amino acids. Germline CDR1 reads KGHSH; CDR2 reads LQKENI. Trimming removed 1 base at V and 0 bases at J, with 9 bases between. CDR3 sequence (DNA): TGTGCCAGCTCACCACAGGGGAGCATGAACACTGAAGCTTTCTTT. Its translation is CASSPQGSMNTEAFF.

This chain joins TRBV5-1 and TRBJ2-7, with a weak D call TRBD2 (5 bases). The germline CDR1 and CDR2 sequences are SGHRS and YFSETQ. V was shortened by 3 bases and J by 7 bases, with 17 bases between the two germline ends. CDR3 length: 14 amino acids. The CDR3: CASSSHVSPGEQYF. The CDR3 bases are TGCGCCAGCAGCTCCCACGTGAGCCCGGGGGAGCAGTACTTC.

The chain joins TRBV6-8 to TRBJ2-1; D not certain. Per germline, CDR1 MNHGY and CDR2 SAAAGT. Trimming removed 5 bases at V and 2 bases at J, with 7 bases between. The CDR3 contains 13 residues. Here the CDR3 DNA reads TGTGCCAGCAGTGAGGACGCCTACAATGAGCAGTTCTTC. Protein sequence: CASSEDAYNEQFF.

This clone turned up a few times. V gene TRBV2 combines with J gene TRBJ1-3; 7 nucleotides match TRBD1. Unmatched junction bases numbered 2, after V lost 5 bases and J lost 4 bases. CDR3 length: 13 residues. Germline V gene data show CDR1 as SNHLY and CDR2 as FYNNEI. The CDR3 DNA reads as TGTGCCAGCAGTCCGGACAGGGGAAACACCATATATTTT. Protein sequence: CASSPDRGNTIYF.

This chain uses TRBV27 with TRBJ2-7, with D tentatively TRBD1 or TRBD2 (6 bases each). CDR1 is MNHEY, CDR2 SMNVEV, per germline (reference sequence). The CDR3 has 14 residues. With 3 bases removed from V and 6 bases from J, the gap between germline ends came to 15 bases. CDR3 DNA: TGTGCCAGCAGTTTTGGAGGGGGTGGGCGCGAGCAGTACTTC. Protein: CASSFGGGGREQYF.

The chain joins TRBV28 to TRBJ2-2; D gene uncertain. The V end was cut by 6 bases, the J end by 5 bases, with 10 bases between. CDR3 size: 13 residues. Per the germline V gene, CDR1 is MDHEN and CDR2 is SYDVKM. In DNA form, the CDR3 reads TGTGCCAGCAGATCTGGCCTTACCGGGGAGCTGTTTTTT. Protein sequence: CASRSGLTGELFF. Full variable domain (rest looked up from reference TRBV28 and TRBJ2-2): DVKVTQSSRYLVKRTGEKVFLECVQDMDHENMFWYRQDPGLGLRLIYFSYDVKMKEKGDIPEGYSVSREKKERFSLILESASTNQTSMYLCASRSGLTGELFFGEGSRLTVL.

This clone occurred a few times. The chain couples TRBV15 to TRBJ2-3, with 9 nucleotides matching TRBD2. Germline V gene sequence: CDR1 LNHNV, CDR2 YYDKDF (reference sequence). CDR3 size: 18 residues. Unmatched junction bases numbered 13, after V lost 0 bases and J lost 6 bases. The CDR3 protein is CATSREARLADLADTQYF. CDR3 coding DNA: TGTGCCACCAGCAGAGAGGCCAGACTAGCGGACTTGGCGGATACGCAGTATTTT.

In its sample, this clone ranks as medium-sized. The CDR3 region has the DNA TGTGCCAGCAGCTTGGGGACAGGGCTAGGAGGAGAGACTGAAGCTTTCTTT. The encoded protein is CASSLGTGLGGETEAFF. The chain employs TRBV11-3 and TRBJ1-1; 9 bases align to TRBD1. CDR1 and CDR2 (germline): SGHNT, YENEEA. This CDR3 spans 17 amino acids. V lost 3 bases to trimming and J lost 5 bases; unmatched junction nucleotides: 13. Filled out from reference TRBV11-3 and TRBJ1-1, the complete variable domain reads EAGVVQSPRYKIIEKKQPVAFWCNPISGHNTLYWYLQNLGQGPELLIRYENEEAVDDSQLPKDRFSAERLKGVDSTLKIQPAELGDSAVYLCASSLGTGLGGETEAFFGQGTRLTVV.

This chain connects TRBV30 to TRBJ1-5; 9 bases align to TRBD1. The CDR3 has 16 residues. CDR1 is GTSNPN, CDR2 SVGIG, per germline (reference sequence). Germline trimming cut 3 bases from V and 4 bases from J; bases unmatched to any gene: 10. In DNA, the CDR3 is TGTGCCTGGAGCCAAGTAGGGACAGGGATTAATCAGCCCCAGCATTTT. Amino acids: CAWSQVGTGINQPQHF.

This clone was counted a few times. The chain recombines TRBV11-3 with TRBJ2-7, with 14 bases fitting TRBD2. V lost 0 bases to trimming and J lost 6 bases; unmatched junction nucleotides: 1. Germline lookup yields CDR1 SGHNT and CDR2 YENEEA. The CDR3 consists of 15 residues. For the CDR3, the DNA is TGTGCCAGCAGCTTAGATGGACTAGCGGGAGGCGAGCAGTACTTC. This encodes CASSLDGLAGGEQYF.

This chain connects TRBV11-3 to TRBJ1-5; 7 positions match TRBD1. The germline gives CDR1 SGHNT, CDR2 YENEEA. The CDR3 sequence is 14 residues long. J lost 4 bases, V lost 4 bases, and 4 bases had no gene match. In nucleotides, the CDR3 is TGTGCCAGCAGCTCCTGGGACAGAAATCAGCCCCAGCATTTT. Translating it yields CASSSWDRNQPQHF.

This chain uses TRBV30 with TRBJ1-1; the D is unclear. Germline lookup yields CDR1 GTSNPN and CDR2 SVGIG (reference sequence). The ends were cut back, 5 bases at V and 3 bases at J, with 13 bases in the middle. The CDR3 consists of 13 residues. The CDR3 sequence is CAWAYSPDTEAFF. In DNA form, the CDR3 reads TGTGCCTGGGCGTACAGCCCGGACACTGAAGCTTTCTTT.

In its sample, this clone was seen once. The chain links TRBV5-1 to TRBJ1-5, with 12 bases matching TRBD1. From germline, CDR1 is SGHRS and CDR2 YFSETQ. Trimming took 4 bases from V and 7 from J; bases not matched to a gene: 9. The CDR3 covers 16 residues. The chain's CDR3 is CASSPGTGGAGQPQHF. The CDR3 bases are TGCGCCAGCAGCCCCGGGACAGGGGGCGCGGGGCAGCCCCAGCATTTT.

The gene calls are TRBV29-1 and TRBJ2-5; D gene unclear. Per the germline V gene, CDR1 is SQVTM and CDR2 is ANQGSEA. Between the trimmed V and J ends, which lost 5 bases and 5 bases, there was a span of 21 bases. The CDR3 is made up of 15 amino acids. CDR3 amino acids: CSVPREGTRRETQYF. CDR3 coding DNA: TGCAGCGTTCCTAGGGAAGGCACGCGACGGGAGACCCAGTACTTC.

The sample holds a few counts of this clone. The chain combines TRBV23-1 with TRBJ2-3, with 7 bases fitting TRBD2. TRBV23-1 is flagged as an ORF with uncertain function. The CDR3 totals 15 residues. V was pared by 6 bases and J by 0 bases, with 6 bases of the junction left unmatched. CDR3 residues: CASSPTSVSTDTQYF. CDR3 nucleotides: TGCGCCAGCAGCCCAACTAGCGTAAGCACAGATACGCAGTATTTT.